This TCR beta chain was sequenced for a study of blood T cell repertoires in COVID-19. Study-level information: The analysed material was cDNA or gDNA that came from T cells, B-cell-depleted T cells, or PBMCs.

Original processing methods: Researchers report that nucleated cell counts were estimated from reference gene primer amplification. Data came from immunoSEQ multiplex PCR; TCRdb stores just in-frame clones and leaves some out. For V, J and clone size, that table is used; D and trimming come from the DNA. The data contain hundreds of thousands of clones, over 65% of them singletons. The CDR3 runs to 14 residues. Germline V lookup: CDR1 MNHEY, CDR2 SVGAGI. V was clipped by 5 bases and J by 2 bases, with 11 bases between them. There are a few counts of this clone. The gene calls are TRBV6-5 and TRBJ2-3; D possibly corresponds to TRBD2 (6 bases). The sequence was collected from a woman of 80 years or more with acute or convalescent COVID-19. Material for sequencing was peripheral blood. CDR3 in DNA: TGTGCCAGCAGTAGGACTACCAACACAGATACGCAGTATTTT. The encoded protein is CASSRTTNTDTQYF.